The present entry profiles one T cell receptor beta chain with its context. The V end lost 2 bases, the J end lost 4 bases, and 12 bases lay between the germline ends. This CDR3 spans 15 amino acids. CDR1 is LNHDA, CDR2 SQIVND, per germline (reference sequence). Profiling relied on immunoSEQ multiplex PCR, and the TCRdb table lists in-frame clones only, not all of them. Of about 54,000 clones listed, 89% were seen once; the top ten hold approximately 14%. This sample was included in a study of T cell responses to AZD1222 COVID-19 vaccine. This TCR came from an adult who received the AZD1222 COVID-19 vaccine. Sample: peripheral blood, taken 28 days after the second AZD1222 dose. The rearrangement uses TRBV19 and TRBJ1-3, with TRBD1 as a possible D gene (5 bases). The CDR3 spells CASSILGAAGNTIYF. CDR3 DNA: TGTGCCAGTAGTATACTCGGGGCAGCCGGAAACACCATATATTTT.